These 5 T cell receptor beta chains originate from one sample sequenced in a study of T cells expressing NK-cell markers (TCRdb year 2020). The library came from 5' RACE. The sequencing machine was an Illumina HiSeq 2000. TCRdb reanalyzed the reads, keeping one entry per CDR3 protein sequence and omitting DNA. This sample's records show tens of thousands of distinct CDR3 sequences. The leading ten clones occupy 45% to 65% of the sample. The sequencing sample was made of blood T cells: a sorted CD56 or NKG2C T cell subset, CD4+ or CD8+ T cells, or bulk PBMC T cells (not recorded which). The receptors shown here come from a man aged 18-75 years in good health.

The chain joins TRBV29-1 to TRBJ2-1; the D call of TRBD1 rests on TCRdb alone, since no DNA is present to check it. The V gene's germline CDR1 is SQVTM and CDR2 ANQGSEA. The CDR3 is 15 amino acids. This chain's CDR3 is CSVGLAGTGVNEQFF.

This chain uses TRBV2 with TRBJ1-5. CDR3 length: 14 amino acids. Germline V gene data show CDR1 as SNHLY and CDR2 as FYNNEI. The CDR3 sequence is CASSGRTSTQPQHF.

The chain recombines TRBV7-7 with TRBJ2-2; TCRdb proposes TRBD1, but this gene call is untestable without DNA. CDR1 is SSHAT, CDR2 FNYEAQ, per germline (reference sequence). CDR3 size: 15 residues. The CDR3 sequence is CASSPDSEGSGELFF.

The chain is built from TRBV5-1 and TRBJ2-3; TCRdb names TRBD1, which stays unverified in the absence of DNA. Looked up from germline, CDR1 is SGHRS and CDR2 is YFSETQ. The CDR3 extends over 19 amino acids. The CDR3 protein is CASSLWGHSGQGGPDTQYF. Together with reference TRBV5-1 and TRBJ2-3, the CDR3 gives the full variable domain: KAGVTQTPRYLIKTRGQQVTLSCSPISGHRSVSWYQQTPGQGLQFLFEYFSETQRNKGNFPGRFSGRQFSNSRSEMNVSTLELGDSALYLCASSLWGHSGQGGPDTQYFGPGTRLTVL.

The chain recombines TRBV7-3 with TRBJ2-1; no DNA is available, so the TRBD1 call from TCRdb remains unchecked. The CDR3 totals 15 residues. Germline CDR1 is SGHTA and CDR2 is FQGTGA. This CDR3 is CASSPGQGVVDEQFF.